This T cell receptor beta chain was documented in a study of blood T cell repertoires in COVID-19. This CDR3 is 17 amino acids long. Trimming left V 2 bases short and J 3 bases short, with 17 bases between. Per germline, CDR1 KGHSH and CDR2 LQKENI. Sequencing was performed with immunoSEQ multiplex PCR; in TCRdb, only in-frame clones are kept and a portion is missing. The sample has hundreds of thousands of clones; over 75% are singletons. This TCR derives from a man younger than 35 who had recovered from COVID-19. This chain connects TRBV18 to TRBJ1-5, with D unresolved. Sequenced: PBMCs or T cells enriched from blood (not recorded which). The CDR3 region is CASSPIFVAQNNQPQHF. The CDR3 DNA sequence: TGTGCCAGCTCACCAATCTTTGTAGCGCAGAACAATCAGCCCCAGCATTTT.